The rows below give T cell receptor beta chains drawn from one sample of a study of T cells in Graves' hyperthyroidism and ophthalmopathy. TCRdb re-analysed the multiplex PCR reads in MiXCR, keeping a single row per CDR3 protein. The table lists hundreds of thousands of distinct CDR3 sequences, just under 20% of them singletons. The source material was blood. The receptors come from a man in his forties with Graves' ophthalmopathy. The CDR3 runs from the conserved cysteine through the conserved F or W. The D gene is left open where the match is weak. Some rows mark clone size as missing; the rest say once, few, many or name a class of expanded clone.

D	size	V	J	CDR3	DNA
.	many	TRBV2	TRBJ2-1	CASDRVRREGNEQFF	TGTGCCAGCGACAGGGTCCGGAGGGAGGGAAATGAGCAGTTCTTC
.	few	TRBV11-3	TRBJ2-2	CASSAYTNTGELFF	TGTGCCAGCAGCGCATATACGAACACCGGGGAGCTGTTTTTT
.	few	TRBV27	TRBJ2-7	CASSSPREGAYEQYF	TGTGCCAGCAGTTCACCCCGTGAGGGGGCCTACGAGCAGTACTTC
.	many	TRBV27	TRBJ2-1	CASSFDLNEQFF	TGTGCCAGCAGTTTCGACCTCAATGAGCAGTTCTTC
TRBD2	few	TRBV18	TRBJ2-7	CASSPFGGWATSGYEQYF	TGTGCCAGCTCACCATTCGGGGGATGGGCGACTAGCGGCTACGAGCAGTACTTC
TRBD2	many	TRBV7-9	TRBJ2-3	CASSPATSGRPNSTDTQYF	TGTGCCAGCAGCCCCGCGACTAGCGGGAGGCCTAATAGCACAGATACGCAGTATTTT
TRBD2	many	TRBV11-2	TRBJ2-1	CASSLEASGGFDEQFF	TGTGCCAGCAGCTTAGAAGCTAGCGGGGGTTTCGATGAGCAGTTCTTC
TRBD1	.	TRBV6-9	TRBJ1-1	CASSYDRGRETEAFF	TGTGCCAGCAGTTACGACAGGGGAAGGGAGACTGAAGCTTTCTTT
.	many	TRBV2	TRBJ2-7	CASSVLGERSEQYF	TGTGCCAGCAGTGTGCTCGGGGAGCGTAGCGAGCAGTACTTC
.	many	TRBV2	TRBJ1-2	CASKQGLDYGYTF	TGTGCCAGCAAGCAGGGGCTGGACTATGGCTACACCTTC
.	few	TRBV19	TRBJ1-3	CASSMNAISGNTIYF	TGTGCCAGTAGTATGAACGCTATCTCTGGAAACACCATATATTTT
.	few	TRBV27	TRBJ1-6	CASSLSLGGNSPLHF	TGTGCCAGCAGTTTATCATTGGGGGGGAATTCACCCCTCCACTTT
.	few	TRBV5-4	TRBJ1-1	CASSLAGVQGNTEAFF	TGTGCCAGCAGCTTGGCCGGAGTACAGGGGAACACTGAAGCTTTCTTT
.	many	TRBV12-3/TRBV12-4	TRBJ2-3	CASSLSFDTQYF	TGTGCCAGCAGTCTTTCCTTCGATACGCAGTATTTT
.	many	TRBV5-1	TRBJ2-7	CASSFDGGEQYF	TGCGCCAGCAGCTTCGACGGGGGCGAGCAGTACTTC
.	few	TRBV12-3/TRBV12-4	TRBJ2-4	CASSSVGSAKNIQYF	TGTGCCAGCAGTTCCGTCGGGTCAGCCAAAAACATTCAGTACTTC
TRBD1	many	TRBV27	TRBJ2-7	CASSRGQGLPEQYF	TGTGCCAGCAGCCGGGGACAGGGGTTGCCCGAGCAGTACTTC
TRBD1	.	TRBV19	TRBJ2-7	CASSLPGQGKNEQYF	TGTGCCAGTAGTCTCCCGGGACAGGGGAAAAACGAGCAGTACTTC
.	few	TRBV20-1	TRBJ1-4	CSAITRSVVEKLFF	TGCAGTGCTATCACTCGGAGCGTAGTTGAAAAACTGTTTTTT
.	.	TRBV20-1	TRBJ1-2	CSAIPLWSSLNGYTF	TGCAGTGCTATCCCGTTATGGTCAAGCTTAAATGGCTACACCTTC
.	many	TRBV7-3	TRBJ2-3	CASSSSGSDTQYF	TGTGCCAGCAGCTCCAGCGGTTCAGATACGCAGTATTTT
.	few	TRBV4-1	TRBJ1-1	CASSQEIRIEGPEAFF	TGCGCCAGCAGCCAAGAAATACGCATCGAGGGCCCCGAAGCTTTCTTT
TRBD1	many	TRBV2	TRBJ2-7	CARGRTGGYEQYF	TGTGCCAGAGGGAGGACAGGGGGGTACGAGCAGTACTTC
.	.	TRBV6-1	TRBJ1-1	CASSSWGRTTEAFF	TGTGCCAGCAGTTCTTGGGGGAGGACCACTGAAGCTTTCTTT
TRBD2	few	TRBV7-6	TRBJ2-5	CASSLTSGRIPQETQYF	TGTGCCAGCAGCTTGACTAGCGGGAGGATTCCGCAAGAGACCCAGTACTTC
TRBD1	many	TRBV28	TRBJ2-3	CASSSVNTGTGGTDTQYF	TGTGCCAGCAGTTCCGTTAACACCGGGACAGGTGGTACAGATACGCAGTATTTT
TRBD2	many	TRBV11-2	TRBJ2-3	CASSFVAGGGTDTQYF	TGTGCCAGCAGCTTCGTAGCGGGAGGCGGCACAGATACGCAGTATTTT
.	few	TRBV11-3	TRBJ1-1	CASSQGTSNTEAFF	TGTGCCAGCAGCCAGGGGACTTCGAACACTGAAGCTTTCTTT
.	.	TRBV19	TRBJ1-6	CASSLRPSSYNSPLHF	TGTGCCAGTAGTCTTCGACCAAGCTCCTATAATTCACCCCTCCACTTT
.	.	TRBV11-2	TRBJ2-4	CASSLALAQGYIQYF	TGTGCCAGCAGCTTAGCCCTCGCCCAGGGCTACATTCAGTACTTC
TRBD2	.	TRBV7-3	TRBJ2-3	CASSQSVQGLLAGTTDTQYF	TGTGCCAGCAGCCAATCGGTACAGGGGCTTCTAGCGGGAACAACAGATACGCAGTATTTT
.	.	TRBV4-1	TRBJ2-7	CASSQQGARDTYDYEQYF	TGCGCCAGCAGCCAACAAGGGGCGAGGGACACGTACGACTACGAGCAGTACTTC
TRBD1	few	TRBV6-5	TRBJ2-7	CASSYGDREHYEQYF	TGTGCCAGCAGTTACGGGGACAGGGAACATTACGAGCAGTACTTC
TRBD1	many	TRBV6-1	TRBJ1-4	CASSDPGQGSEKLFF	TGTGCCAGCAGTGACCCGGGACAGGGAAGTGAAAAACTGTTTTTT
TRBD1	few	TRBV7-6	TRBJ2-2	CASSLSTGTSTGELFF	TGTGCCAGCAGCTTGTCGACAGGGACAAGTACCGGGGAGCTGTTTTTT
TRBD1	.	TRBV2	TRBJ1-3	CASSARTGGLDTIYF	TGTGCCAGCAGTGCGAGGACAGGGGGCTTAGACACCATATATTTT
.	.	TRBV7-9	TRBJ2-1	CASTPGGGRMGEQFF	TGTGCCAGCACCCCCGGGGGCGGGAGAATGGGTGAGCAGTTCTTC
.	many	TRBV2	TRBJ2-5	CASRGQGRTQYF	TGTGCCAGCAGGGGGCAGGGCCGGACCCAGTACTTC
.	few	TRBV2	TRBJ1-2	CASSGQGVKGYTF	TGTGCCAGCAGTGGCCAGGGAGTAAAAGGCTACACCTTC
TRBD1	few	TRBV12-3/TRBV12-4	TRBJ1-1	CASRTRTGETEAFF	TGTGCCAGCAGAACCCGGACAGGGGAGACTGAAGCTTTCTTT
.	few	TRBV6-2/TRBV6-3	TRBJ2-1	CASKWHESSYNEQFF	TGTGCCAGCAAGTGGCACGAGAGCTCCTACAATGAGCAGTTCTTC
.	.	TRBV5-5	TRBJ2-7	CASSLVDTLYEQYF	TGTGCCAGCAGCTTAGTCGACACCCTCTACGAGCAGTACTTC
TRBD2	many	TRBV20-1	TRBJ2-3	CSLSGTSGYSTDTQYF	TGCAGTTTGTCCGGGACTAGCGGCTATAGCACAGATACGCAGTATTTT
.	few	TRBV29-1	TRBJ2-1	CSVGLGGVRGNEQFF	TGCAGCGTTGGGCTTGGCGGGGTTAGGGGCAATGAGCAGTTCTTC
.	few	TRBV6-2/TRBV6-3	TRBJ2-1	CASSGGGAVNEQFF	TGTGCCAGCAGTGGGGGGGGGGCTGTCAATGAGCAGTTCTTC
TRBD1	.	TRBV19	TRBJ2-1	CASRPDRGLNNEQFF	TGTGCCAGTAGACCGGACAGGGGGCTAAACAATGAGCAGTTCTTC
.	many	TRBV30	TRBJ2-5	CAWSANQETQYF	TGTGCCTGGAGTGCTAACCAAGAGACCCAGTACTTC
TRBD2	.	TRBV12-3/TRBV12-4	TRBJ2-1	CASSLGLADYNEQFF	TGTGCCAGCAGTCTCGGACTAGCGGATTACAATGAGCAGTTCTTC